The text below deals with one T cell receptor (beta chain). These data originate in a study of blood T cell repertoires in COVID-19. Turning to the study itself: The origin of the acute and convalescent COVID-19 samples was the United States, Italy and Spain. Sample material is recorded as cDNA or gDNA derived from T cells, B-cell-depleted T cells, or PBMCs.

Living in about 25 US areas, the participants were between roughly 18 and 89 years of age. Assay: immunoSEQ multiplex PCR; the TCRdb copy retains only in-frame clones and omits some. This repertoire shows approximately 300,000 clones, roughly 87% found once; its top ten account for around 6%. The sequencing input was PBMCs or T cells enriched from blood (not recorded which). The sequence was obtained from a woman aged 25 to 39 who had recovered from COVID-19.

CDR3 nucleotide sequence: TGTGCCACCAGCGGAAGTAGGGACAGTAATTATGGCTACACCTTC. This codes for CATSGSRDSNYGYTF. The chain uses TRBV15 and TRBJ1-2; 7 bases line up with TRBD1. CDR3 size: 15 residues. Trimming cost V 5 bases and J 5 bases; bases outside gene matches: 11. Per the germline V gene, CDR1 is LNHNV and CDR2 is YYDKDF (reference sequence).